The count of the clone carrying this T cell receptor (beta chain) is one. This specimen comes from a study of blood T cell repertoires in COVID-19. Cohort allocation depended upon clinical history that participants reported. Original handling: For nucleated cells, counts were estimated from reference gene primer amplification. The data were produced by immunoSEQ multiplex PCR, yet TCRdb's version contains in-frame clones alone and is incomplete. From that table come the V and J calls and clone size; the DNA was used to work out D and trimming. The sample consists of 200,000 or so clones, roughly 80% of them appearing once. Sample: PBMCs or T cells enriched from blood (not recorded which). The clonotype comes from a man aged 35-49 years who had recovered from COVID-19.

The CDR3 reads CACKTLGGQPQHF. The CDR3 DNA follows: TGTGCCTGCAAAACCCTCGGCGGCCAGCCCCAGCATTTT. The chain uses TRBV19 and TRBJ1-5; D remains unclear. Germline V gives CDR1 LNHDA, CDR2 SQIVND (reference sequence). CDR3 size: 13 residues. V lost 11 bases, J lost 7 bases, and 18 bases lay in between.